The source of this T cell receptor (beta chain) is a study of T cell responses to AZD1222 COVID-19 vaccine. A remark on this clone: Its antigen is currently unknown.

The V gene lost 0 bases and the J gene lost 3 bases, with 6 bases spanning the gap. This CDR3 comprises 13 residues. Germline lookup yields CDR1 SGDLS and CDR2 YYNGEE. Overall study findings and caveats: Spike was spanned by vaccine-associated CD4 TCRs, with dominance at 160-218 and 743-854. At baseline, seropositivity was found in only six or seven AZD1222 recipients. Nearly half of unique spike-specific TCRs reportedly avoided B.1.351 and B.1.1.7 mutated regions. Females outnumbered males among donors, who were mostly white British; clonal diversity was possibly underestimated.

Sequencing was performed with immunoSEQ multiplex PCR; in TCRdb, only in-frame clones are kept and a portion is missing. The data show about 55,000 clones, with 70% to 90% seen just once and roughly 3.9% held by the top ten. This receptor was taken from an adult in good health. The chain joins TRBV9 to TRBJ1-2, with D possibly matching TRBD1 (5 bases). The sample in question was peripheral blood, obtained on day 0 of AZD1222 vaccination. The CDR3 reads CASSVEQDYGYTF. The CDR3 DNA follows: TGTGCCAGCAGCGTAGAACAGGACTATGGCTACACCTTC.